Described below is a single T cell receptor beta chain sequence and its context. There is no known antigen for this receptor. Qualities for individual bases were not recorded, and no much larger clone is one base off. The data derive from a study of cytotoxic CD8 clonotypes in ibrutinib-treated CLL (dated by TCRdb to about 2021). Context from the whole study: In this cohort, 15 patients were treatment-naive and under 13 were relapsed/refractory, while under 18 had unmutated IGHV. Every remission and progressive disease sample was obtained while ibrutinib was still being received by the patients. Of the 70 to 90 people in the trial, some 28 had longitudinal samples available. Responses were partial in around 25 patients and complete in 2; after median approximately 67 months follow-up, approximately 15 stayed in remission and about twelve progressed. On average, each sample had approximately 250,000 productive templates and tens of thousands of productive rearrangements. Response samples were taken after a median of roughly a year on treatment, ranging from about 6 to 40 months. Cryopreserved peripheral blood mononuclear cells were collected at three points: before therapy, at response, and at either sustained remission or disease progression.

The sample's time point, from its label and the paper: 20 to 25 months on ibrutinib. For TCR beta library preparation, around 2 micrograms of genomic DNA were isolated from cryopreserved PBMCs. Longitudinal blood samples from CLL patients on ibrutinib monotherapy were analyzed using high-throughput TCR beta sequencing. The patients took part in an open-label, single-center phase 2 trial of ibrutinib monotherapy. A MiSeq instrument was used for deep resolution sequencing, which targeted depths ranging from 1 in 1 million up to 1 in 200,000 T cells, with coverage averaging 10x for each clonotype. TCR beta libraries were generated with the immunoSEQ hsTCRB Kit. The paper's processing steps were these. The data were analyzed with ImmunoSEQ Analyzer and ImmunoSEQ Data Assistant, and V, D and J gene assignments followed IMGT definitions. Clonality was computed as one minus normalized Shannon entropy of productive rearrangement frequencies, ranging from 0 to 1. Only overrepresented clonotypes making up at least 0.05% of each patient's repertoire were included in the public clonotype analysis. Repertoires from about a dozen age-matched healthy donors in immuneACCESS were used as clonality controls. Here the immuneACCESS table is served through TCRdb, limited to in-frame sequences with V and J called. Missing clones are a known gap in these copies; in checked studies unresolved V genes cover under half, and the rest lacks a known reason. That table gives V, J and clone size, and the DNA gave D and trimming. The sample table contains tens of thousands of clones; only one count was recorded for approximately 70% of them. 20% to 25% of the sample is held by the ten biggest clonotypes.

The study at large found these results: Baseline clonality exceeded that of age-matched healthy donors and correlated strongly with circulating CD8+ T-cell counts. At ibrutinib response clonality went up, during sustained remission it held steady, and at progression it dropped back toward baseline. Public clonotypes were rare and either contracted or stayed stable during treatment, and the rise in clonality at ibrutinib response reflected the expansion of private clonotypes. Sampling times were not matched between patients in sustained remission and patients whose disease was progressing, and lymph node repertoires were not examined.

For this chain, trimming is 4 bases at the V end and 1 base at the J end, and the number of junction bases without a gene match is 10. Via the germline V gene (reference sequence), CDR1 is SGHNT and CDR2 YYREEE. Counted from cysteine to phenylalanine, this CDR3 has 17 amino acids. Only the CDR3 part of the read is kept: 51 bases, read in frame from the first base. This receptor was obtained from a human donor with chronic lymphocytic leukemia. The sequence joins TRBV5-4 to TRBJ2-2; TRBD1 matches 7 bases in the middle. The sequences come from PBMCs, collected after 24 months of ibrutinib treatment. The CDR3 has the sequence CASSPPLGTVNTGELFF. The nucleotide sequence reads TGTGCCAGCAGCCCTCCCTTAGGGACAGTGAACACCGGGGAGCTGTTTTTT.